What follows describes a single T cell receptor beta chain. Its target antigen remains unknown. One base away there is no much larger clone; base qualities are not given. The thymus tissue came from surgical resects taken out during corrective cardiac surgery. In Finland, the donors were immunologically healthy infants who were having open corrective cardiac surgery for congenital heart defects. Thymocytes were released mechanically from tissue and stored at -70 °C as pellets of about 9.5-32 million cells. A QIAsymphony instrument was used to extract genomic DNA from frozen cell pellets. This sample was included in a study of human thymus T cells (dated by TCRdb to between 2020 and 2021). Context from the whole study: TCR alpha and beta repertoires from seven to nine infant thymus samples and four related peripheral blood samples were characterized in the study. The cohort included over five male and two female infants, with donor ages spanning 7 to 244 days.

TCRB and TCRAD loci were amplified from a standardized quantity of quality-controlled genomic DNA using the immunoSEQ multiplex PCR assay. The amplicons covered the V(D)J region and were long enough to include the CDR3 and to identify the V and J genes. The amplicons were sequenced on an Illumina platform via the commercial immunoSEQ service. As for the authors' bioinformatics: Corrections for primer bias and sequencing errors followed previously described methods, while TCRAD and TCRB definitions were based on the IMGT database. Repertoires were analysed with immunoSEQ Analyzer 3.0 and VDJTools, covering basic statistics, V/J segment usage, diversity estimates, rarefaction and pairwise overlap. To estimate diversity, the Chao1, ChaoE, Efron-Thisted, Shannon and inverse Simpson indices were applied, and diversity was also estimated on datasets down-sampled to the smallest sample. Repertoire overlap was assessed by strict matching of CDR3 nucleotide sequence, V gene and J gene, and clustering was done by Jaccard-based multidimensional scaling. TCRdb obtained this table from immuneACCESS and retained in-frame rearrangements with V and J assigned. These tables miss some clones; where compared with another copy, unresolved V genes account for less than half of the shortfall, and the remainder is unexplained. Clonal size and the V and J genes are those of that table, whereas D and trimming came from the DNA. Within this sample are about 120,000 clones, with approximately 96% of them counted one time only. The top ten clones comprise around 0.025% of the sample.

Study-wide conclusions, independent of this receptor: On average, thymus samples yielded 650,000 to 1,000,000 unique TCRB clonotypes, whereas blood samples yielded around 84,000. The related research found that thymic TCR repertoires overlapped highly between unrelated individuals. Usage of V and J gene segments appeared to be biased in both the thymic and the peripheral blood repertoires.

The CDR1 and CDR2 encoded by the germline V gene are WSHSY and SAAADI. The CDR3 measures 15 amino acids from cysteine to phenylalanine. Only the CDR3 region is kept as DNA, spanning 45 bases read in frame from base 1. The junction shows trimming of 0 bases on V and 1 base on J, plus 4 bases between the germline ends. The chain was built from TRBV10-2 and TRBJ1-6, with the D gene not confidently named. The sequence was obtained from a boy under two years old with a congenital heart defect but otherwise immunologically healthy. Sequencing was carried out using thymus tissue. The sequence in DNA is TGCGCCAGCAGTGAGTCACAGTCCTATAATTCACCCCTCCACTTT. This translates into CASSESQSYNSPLHF.